The next 15 T cell receptor beta chains were all read from a single sample in a study of T cell responses to AZD1222 COVID-19 vaccine. The repertoire was sequenced with immunoSEQ multiplex PCR; TCRdb's copy has only in-frame clones and lacks some. The profile shows 130,000 to 150,000 clones, 90% of them singletons. The material sequenced was peripheral blood, taken on day 0 of AZD1222 vaccination. These receptors were collected from an adult in good health.

V gene TRBV7-9 combines with J gene TRBJ1-1; a weak D match, TRBD1 (5 bases). The CDR3 is 14 amino acids. V lost 5 bases and J 4 bases, leaving 14 bases between the germline ends. Per germline, CDR1 SEHNR and CDR2 FQNEAQ (reference sequence). Here the CDR3 reads CASSIEGRGTEAFF. CDR3 bases: TGTGCCAGCAGCATCGAGGGTAGGGGCACTGAAGCTTTCTTT.

The chain uses TRBV7-2 and TRBJ1-2; weak D call: TRBD1 (6 bases). The CDR3 totals 15 residues. CDR1 SGHTA and CDR2 FQGNSA come from the germline V gene. Trimming removed 5 bases from V and 6 bases from J, with 19 bases in between. The CDR3, as DNA: TGTGCCAGCAGCCTATTTGGGGGGCAGCTTAATGGCTACACCTTC. It encodes CASSLFGGQLNGYTF. The full variable domain, rest sourced from reference TRBV7-2 and TRBJ1-2, is GAGVSQSPSNKVTEKGKDVELRCDPISGHTALYWYRQSLGQGLEFLIYFQGNSAPDKSGLPSDRFSAERTGGSVSTLTIQRTQQEDSAVYLCASSLFGGQLNGYTFGSGTRLTVV.

The chain carries TRBV5-3 and TRBJ2-1, with a tentative D call TRBD2 (5 bases). TRBV5-3 is noted as an ORF with a role that remains uncertain. The length of the CDR3 is 13 residues. V lost 4 bases to trimming and J lost 4 bases, with 9 bases between them. CDR3 sequence: CARSQRSYNEQFF. Written as DNA, the CDR3 is TGTGCCAGAAGCCAGCGGAGTTACAATGAGCAGTTCTTC.

The chain combines TRBV11-2 with TRBJ1-1, with TRBD1 as a possible D gene (6 bases). Germline V CDR1 and CDR2: SGHAT, FQNNGV. Trimming removed 5 bases at V and 1 base at J, with 14 bases between. CDR3 size: 15 residues. The CDR3 is CASSLGGGTNTEAFF. In DNA, the CDR3 is TGTGCCAGCAGCCTCGGGGGCGGGACGAACACTGAAGCTTTCTTT.

The V gene is TRBV3-1 (or the pseudogene TRBV3-2), the J gene TRBJ1-2, with a possible D match to TRBD1 (5 bases). Germline V gives CDR1 LGHDT, CDR2 YNNKEL (reference sequence). CDR3 size: 12 residues. Trimming shortened V by 4 bases and J by 5 bases, and 8 bases separated the two germline ends. Here the CDR3 reads CASSLQGYGYTF. The CDR3 coding sequence is TGTGCCAGCAGCCTTCAGGGTTATGGCTACACCTTC.

The chain carries TRBV20-1 and TRBJ2-2, with D unresolved. V dropped 3 bases and J dropped 5 bases, with 13 bases sitting between them. The CDR3 contains 14 residues. Germline lookup yields CDR1 DFQATT and CDR2 SNEGSKA (reference sequence). The CDR3 loop is CSASGIHGTGELFF. CDR3 DNA: TGCAGTGCTAGTGGGATTCATGGGACCGGGGAGCTGTTTTTT.

V gene TRBV9 combines with J gene TRBJ1-6; 7 bases fit TRBD1. CDR1 is SGDLS, CDR2 YYNGEE, per germline. The CDR3 length is 14 residues. Losses at the gene ends were 6 bases for V and 13 bases for J; bases not matched to a gene: 13. The CDR3 region is CASTRPGGMAPLHF. In nucleotides, the CDR3 is TGTGCCAGCACTCGGCCAGGGGGTATGGCGCCCCTCCACTTT.

The gene calls are TRBV19 and TRBJ1-2; D perhaps matches TRBD1 (5 bases). CDR1 LNHDA and CDR2 SQIVND come from the germline V gene (reference sequence). The length of the CDR3 is 14 residues. The V gene lost 5 bases and the J gene lost 1 base, with 11 bases spanning the gap. In DNA, the CDR3 is TGTGCCAGTAGTTTGATCAGGGATAACTATGGCTACACCTTC. It translates to CASSLIRDNYGYTF.

V gene TRBV29-1 combines with J gene TRBJ2-2; 10 bases agree with TRBD2. This CDR3 contains 15 residues. The V gene's germline CDR1 is SQVTM and CDR2 ANQGSEA. After removal of 8 bases from V and 9 bases from J, the junction contained 15 bases not matched to a gene. CDR3 loop: CSCTPGLAGDRELFF. The CDR3 nucleotides are TGCAGCTGCACTCCGGGGCTAGCGGGGGACCGGGAGCTGTTTTTT.

The rearrangement joins TRBV19 to TRBJ2-7; TRBD2 matches 9 bases. The germline CDR1 and CDR2 sequences are LNHDA and SQIVND (reference sequence). Trimming at V came to 5 bases and at J to 2 bases, leaving 10 bases not matched to a gene. This CDR3 is built from 16 residues. CDR3 nucleotide sequence: TGTGCCAGTAGTGACAGACTAGCGGAGGCCGCCTACGAGCAGTACTTC. Its protein is CASSDRLAEAAYEQYF.

The rearrangement uses TRBV12-3 or TRBV12-4 and TRBJ1-1, with 8 nucleotides matching TRBD1. The junction had 1 base not matched to a gene; V was cut back by 3 bases and J by 4 bases. The length of the CDR3 is 13 residues. The CDR3 region has the DNA TGTGCCAGCAGTTTGGGACAGGCCACTGAAGCTTTCTTT. Protein product: CASSLGQATEAFF.

V and J are TRBV15 and TRBJ1-5; TRBD1 is a possible D gene (5 bases). V was pared by 1 base and J by 4 bases, with 20 bases between. This CDR3 is 18 amino acids long. CDR1 and CDR2 (germline): LNHNV, YYDKDF (reference sequence). This CDR3 reads CATSRGGSQAPWNQPQHF. In nucleotides, the CDR3 is TGTGCCACCAGCAGAGGGGGCAGTCAAGCCCCATGGAATCAGCCCCAGCATTTT.

This chain links TRBV9 with TRBJ1-1; TRBD1 is a possible D gene (5 bases). The germline V and J ends were trimmed by 0 bases and 1 base, with 10 bases remaining between them. Looked up from germline, CDR1 is SGDLS and CDR2 is YYNGEE. There are 15 residues in the CDR3. Here the CDR3 DNA reads TGTGCCAGCAGCGTAGCCCTGGGGGAGAACACTGAAGCTTTCTTT. Translation: CASSVALGENTEAFF.

This chain links TRBV24-1 with TRBJ2-7; 9 bases are shared with TRBD1. The CDR3 loop spans 15 amino acids. Trimming took 3 bases from V and 5 from J; bases not matched to a gene: 7. Germline lookup yields CDR1 KGHDR and CDR2 SFDVKD. The CDR3 here is CATSDKRDRVDEQYF. The CDR3 DNA is TGTGCCACCAGTGATAAACGGGACAGGGTTGACGAGCAGTACTTC.

The chain combines TRBV12-3 or TRBV12-4 with TRBJ1-5; no clear D gene. The CDR3 sequence is 12 residues long. V was clipped by 5 bases and J by 6 bases, with 8 bases between them. CDR3 sequence: CASSPLGQPQHF. CDR3 coding DNA: TGTGCCAGCAGTCCTCTTGGTCAGCCCCAGCATTTT.